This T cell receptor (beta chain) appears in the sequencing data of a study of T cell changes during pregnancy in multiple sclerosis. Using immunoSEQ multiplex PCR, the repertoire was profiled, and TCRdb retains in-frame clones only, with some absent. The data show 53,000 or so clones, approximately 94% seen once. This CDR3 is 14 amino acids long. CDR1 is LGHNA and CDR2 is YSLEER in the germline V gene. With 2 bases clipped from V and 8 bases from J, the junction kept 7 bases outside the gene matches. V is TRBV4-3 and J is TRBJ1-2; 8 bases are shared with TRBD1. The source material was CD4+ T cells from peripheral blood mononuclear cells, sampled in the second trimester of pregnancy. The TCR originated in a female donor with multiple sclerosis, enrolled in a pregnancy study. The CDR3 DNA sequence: TGCGCCAGCAGCCAACGAGCCGACAGGGGCGGCTACACCTTC. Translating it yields CASSQRADRGGYTF.